The clone carrying this T cell receptor (beta chain) was seen once. The data were produced by immunoSEQ multiplex PCR, yet TCRdb's version contains in-frame clones alone and is incomplete. This sample yields about 36,000 clones, of which over 85% are seen a single time; 0.78% belongs to the top ten. The data are from a study of T cell changes during pregnancy in multiple sclerosis. This CDR3 is built from 13 residues. Trimming removed 3 bases at V and 8 bases at J, with 10 bases between. CDR1 and CDR2 (germline): MNHNS, SASEGT. V and J are TRBV6-1 and TRBJ1-4, with no clear D. The origin of this receptor is a female donor in good health, enrolled as a control in a pregnancy study. The material was CD4+ T cells from peripheral blood mononuclear cells, obtained after pregnancy. The CDR3 sequence: CASSDRGREKLFF. The CDR3 DNA follows: TGTGCCAGCAGTGATCGAGGGAGGGAAAAACTGTTTTTT.